The 30 T cell receptor beta chains in this list originate from one sample, sequenced in a study of blood T cell repertoires in COVID-19. Libraries were prepared by immunoSEQ multiplex PCR; TCRdb keeps only in-frame clonotypes and omits some of them. This table holds over 600,000 clones, 80% to 90% found once. The specimen was peripheral blood. These receptor sequences come from a woman between 18 and 30 years old with acute or convalescent COVID-19.

The chain links TRBV27 to TRBJ2-2, with 9 bases fitting TRBD1. Germline CDR1 reads MNHEY; CDR2 reads SMNVEV (reference sequence). This CDR3 region has 15 residues. V was clipped by 6 bases and J by 4 bases; unmatched bases: 6. This CDR3 is CASRRDRATTGELFF. CDR3 nucleotide sequence: TGTGCCAGCAGGCGGGACAGGGCCACCACCGGGGAGCTGTTTTTT.

The V call is TRBV24-1, the J call TRBJ2-1, with 10 bases fitting TRBD1. V was pared by 4 bases and J by 7 bases, with 9 bases of the junction left unmatched. The CDR3 spans 16 residues. Germline CDR1 and CDR2: KGHDR and SFDVKD. CDR3 region: CATSDAGTGAENEQFF. In nucleotides, the CDR3 is TGTGCCACCAGTGACGCCGGGACAGGGGCGGAAAATGAGCAGTTCTTC.

J is TRBJ2-3 and V is TRBV6-1; no definite D call. The germline V gene has CDR1 MNHNS and CDR2 SASEGT. The V end was cut by 0 bases, the J end by 5 bases, with 9 bases between. The CDR3 has 14 amino acids. CDR3 sequence: CASSEAQVRDTQYF. In DNA, the CDR3 is TGTGCCAGCAGTGAAGCCCAGGTACGAGATACGCAGTATTTT.

This clone was seen just once. This rearrangement joins TRBV7-8 to TRBJ2-7; 7 nucleotides agree with TRBD1. V gave up 4 bases and J gave up 1 base; unmatched junction bases: 4. The CDR3 sequence is 14 residues long. From germline, CDR1 is SGHVS and CDR2 FQNEAQ. The chain's CDR3 is CASSWTGKSYEQYF. In nucleotides, the CDR3 is TGTGCCAGCAGCTGGACAGGAAAATCCTACGAGCAGTACTTC.

This CDR3 is CASSIDDREENEKLFF. CDR3 DNA sequence: TGTGCCAGTAGTATAGACGACAGGGAAGAGAATGAAAAACTGTTTTTT. This chain joins TRBV19 and TRBJ1-4, with TRBD1 matching 7 bases. With 0 bases clipped from V and 5 bases from J, the junction kept 6 bases outside the gene matches. Germline lookup yields CDR1 LNHDA and CDR2 SQIVND (reference sequence). The CDR3 has 16 amino acids.

The chain is built from TRBV12-5 and TRBJ1-5, with TRBD1 as a possible D gene (5 bases). The CDR3 runs to 16 residues. V lost 1 base and J lost 3, with 13 bases in between. Germline V gene data show CDR1 as LGHNT and CDR2 as FRNRAP. The CDR3 DNA sequence: TGTGCTAGTGGTTTGGAGGGACTGTACCCCAATCAGCCCCAGCATTTT. Residues: CASGLEGLYPNQPQHF.

This rearrangement joins TRBV27 to TRBJ2-7, with D possibly matching TRBD2 (7 bases). CDR1 MNHEY and CDR2 SMNVEV come from the germline V gene (reference sequence). This CDR3 has 16 amino acids. Trimming cost V 5 bases and J 2 bases, with 19 bases left between them. CDR3 DNA sequence: TGTGCCAGCAGTCGGCGGGGGCAGGGGAACCCCTACGAGCAGTACTTC. Its translation is CASSRRGQGNPYEQYF.

The chain is built from TRBV2 and TRBJ1-4; TRBD1 agrees at 8 bases. The junction had 9 bases not matched to a gene; V was cut back by 10 bases and J by 8 bases. Per germline, CDR1 SNHLY and CDR2 FYNNEI. The CDR3 consists of 13 residues. The CDR3: CATTRAGGEKLFF. DNA of the CDR3: TGTGCCACTACTCGGGCAGGGGGCGAAAAACTGTTTTTT.

The chain employs TRBV7-2 and TRBJ2-7; maybe TRBD1 (6 bases). Trimming took off 4 bases at V and 4 bases at J, with 8 bases between the two ends. Germline values: CDR1 SGHTA, CDR2 FQGNSA. CDR3 length: 12 amino acids. This chain's CDR3 is CASSSQGYEQYF. The CDR3 bases are TGTGCCAGCAGCTCACAGGGATACGAGCAGTACTTC.

The chain uses TRBV12-3 or TRBV12-4 and TRBJ1-1, with D tentatively TRBD1 (5 bases). V was shortened by 5 bases and J by 11 bases, with 12 bases between the two germline ends. This CDR3 has 11 residues. The CDR3 coding sequence is TGTGCCAGCAGTGTAGGGGCCGCGGCTTTCTTT. Its translation is CASSVGAAAFF.

V usage is TRBV11-2 and J usage is TRBJ2-1, with no clear D. The germline V and J ends were trimmed by 0 bases and 4 bases, with 7 bases remaining between them. The germline gives CDR1 SGHAT, CDR2 FQNNGV. The CDR3 spans 14 residues. CDR3 in amino acids: CASSLDPLYNEQFF. DNA for the CDR3: TGTGCCAGCAGCTTAGATCCCCTTTACAATGAGCAGTTCTTC.

In DNA form, the CDR3 reads TGTGCCAGCAGCTTATTGGCGGGACAGGGGAAGGGAGGGCTCTCCGGCTCCTACGAGCAGTACTTC. Protein product: CASSLLAGQGKGGLSGSYEQYF. The J gene is TRBJ2-7, the V gene TRBV7-8; 10 positions agree with TRBD1. Losses at the gene ends were 2 bases for V and 0 bases for J; bases not matched to a gene: 22. This CDR3 comprises 22 residues. CDR1 is SGHVS, CDR2 FQNEAQ, per germline.

The V gene is TRBV7-9, the J gene TRBJ1-1, with no clear D. Germline assignment: CDR1 SEHNR and CDR2 FQNEAQ (reference sequence). With 5 bases removed from V and 4 bases from J, the gap between germline ends came to 11 bases. The CDR3 is 13 residues long. Here the CDR3 DNA reads TGTGCCAGCAGCCCAGGTGACCCCACTGAAGCTTTCTTT. Protein: CASSPGDPTEAFF.

The chain combines TRBV7-3 with TRBJ2-3; possible D gene TRBD1, 5 bases. Trimming shortened V by 4 bases and J by 6 bases, and 20 bases separated the two germline ends. Germline V CDR1 and CDR2: SGHTA, FQGTGA. The CDR3 is made up of 16 amino acids. CDR3 DNA: TGTGCCAGCAGCTCCCCCGACGGAGCAGGGCGGGATACGCAGTATTTT. Residues: CASSSPDGAGRDTQYF.

This clone showed up just a few times. The chain links TRBV5-6 to TRBJ1-2; D call uncertain. Deletions cut 3 bases from V and 2 bases from J, with 2 bases between. The CDR3 extends over 11 amino acids. Germline CDR1 and CDR2: SGHDT and YYEEEE. CDR3 loop: CASSSNYGYTF. CDR3 nucleotide sequence: TGTGCCAGCAGCTCGAACTATGGCTACACCTTC.

V is TRBV4-1 and J is TRBJ1-2; 10 bases align to TRBD1. After removal of 1 base from V and 6 bases from J, the junction contained 11 bases not matched to a gene. CDR3 size: 17 residues. In germline, CDR1 is MGHRA, CDR2 YSYEKL. The CDR3 sequence is CASSQGQGARVDNGYTF. The CDR3 DNA reads TGCGCCAGCAGCCAAGGACAGGGGGCTCGGGTGGATAATGGCTACACCTTC.

The rearrangement uses TRBV25-1 and TRBJ2-1; D may be TRBD2 (5 bases). Trimming took 3 bases from V and 4 from J, leaving 10 bases between them. This CDR3 is 14 amino acids long. CDR1 is MGHDK, CDR2 SYGVNS, per germline. This CDR3 reads CASSDPRTYNEQFF. DNA of the CDR3: TGTGCCAGCAGTGATCCTCGGACTTACAATGAGCAGTTCTTC. The full variable domain, rest sourced from reference TRBV25-1 and TRBJ2-1, is EADIYQTPRYLVIGTGKKITLECSQTMGHDKMYWYQQDPGMELHLIHYSYGVNSTEKGDLSSESTVSRIRTEHFPLTLESARPSHTSQYLCASSDPRTYNEQFFGPGTRLTVL.

V is TRBV6-5 and J is TRBJ2-7; 8 nucleotides agree with TRBD2. Germline CDR1 MNHEY, CDR2 SVGAGI. The CDR3 has 15 amino acids. After removal of 4 bases from V and 3 bases from J, the junction contained 8 bases not matched to a gene. The CDR3 reads CASSSGTSPNYEQYF. The CDR3 DNA reads TGTGCCAGCAGTTCCGGGACTAGTCCCAACTACGAGCAGTACTTC.

The chain carries TRBV15 and TRBJ1-5, with a tentative D call TRBD1 (5 bases). Trimming took off 1 base at V and 4 bases at J, with 20 bases between the two ends. The CDR3 sequence is 18 residues long. The germline V gene has CDR1 LNHNV and CDR2 YYDKDF (reference sequence). The CDR3, as DNA: TGTGCCACCAGCAGAGCCCGCCTTTTAGACAGCCTGAATCAGCCCCAGCATTTT. Translating it yields CATSRARLLDSLNQPQHF.

This clone was seen only once. V is TRBV4-1 and J is TRBJ1-4, with D possibly matching TRBD1 (5 bases). This CDR3 is built from 13 residues. Germline CDR1 is MGHRA and CDR2 is YSYEKL. V shed 4 bases and J shed 10 bases, with 13 bases lying between them. The CDR3 region is CASSPGLGGKLFF. The CDR3 DNA is TGCGCCAGCAGCCCGGGACTCGGGGGAAAACTGTTTTTT.

CDR3 nucleotide sequence: TGTGCCTGGATTCGGAGTACGTGGATGGGGCATGGCTACACCTTC. This encodes CAWIRSTWMGHGYTF. The V and J genes are TRBV30 and TRBJ1-2, with D perhaps TRBD1 (5 bases). From germline, CDR1 is GTSNPN and CDR2 SVGIG (reference sequence). This CDR3 contains 15 residues. V was trimmed by 4 bases and J by 6 bases, leaving 21 bases between them.

This clone was observed a single time. Other DNA sequences of this sample code for an identical CDR3. The chain has TRBV6-2 or TRBV6-3 and TRBJ2-3; no clear D. V was shortened by 5 bases and J by 2 bases, with 8 bases between the two germline ends. The CDR3 contains 13 residues. Germline V lookup: CDR1 MNHEY, CDR2 SVGEGT. CDR3 region: CASSPPSTDTQYF. The CDR3 bases are TGTGCCAGCAGTCCCCCCTCCACAGATACGCAGTATTTT.

CDR3 bases: TGTGCCAGCAGCGCCTTCGGGGGGACGACTGAAGCTTTCTTT. It is translated as CASSAFGGTTEAFF. The chain combines TRBV6-5 with TRBJ1-1; D perhaps matches TRBD1 (5 bases). The V gene's germline CDR1 is MNHEY and CDR2 SVGAGI. The CDR3 length is 14 residues. The ends were cut back, 6 bases at V and 5 bases at J, with 16 bases in the middle.

V is TRBV19 and J is TRBJ2-1; 11 bases are a match to TRBD2. Germline CDR1 reads LNHDA; CDR2 reads SQIVND (reference sequence). V shed 4 bases and J 4 bases; nucleotides not matched to a gene: 6. The CDR3 has 16 amino acids. The DNA of the CDR3 is TGTGCCAGTAGTACCCTTAGCGGGGGGGCGTACAATGAGCAGTTCTTC. It specifies CASSTLSGGAYNEQFF. The full variable domain, rest sourced from reference TRBV19 and TRBJ2-1, is DGGITQSPKYLFRKEGQNVTLSCEQNLNHDAMYWYRQDPGQGLRLIYYSQIVNDFQKGDIAEGYSVSREKKESFPLTVTSAQKNPTAFYLCASSTLSGGAYNEQFFGPGTRLTVL.

The V gene is TRBV5-8, the J gene TRBJ1-2, with D maybe TRBD1 (5 bases). Trimming stripped 2 bases from V and 7 bases from J, with 6 bases between. The CDR3 is made up of 11 amino acids. Looked up from germline, CDR1 is SGHTS and CDR2 is YDEGEE. CDR3 in DNA: TGTGCCAGCAGCTTAGGGGTTGGCTACACCTTC. Translation gives CASSLGVGYTF.

This chain links TRBV2 with TRBJ1-6; TRBD1 aligns across 10 bases. Germline CDR1 SNHLY, CDR2 FYNNEI. CDR3 size: 15 residues. With V trimmed by 6 bases and J by 7 bases, 6 bases remained unmatched. CDR3 amino acids: CASSARDRGNSPLHF. CDR3 DNA: TGTGCCAGCAGCGCCCGGGACAGGGGAAATTCACCCCTCCACTTT.

V usage is TRBV3-1 (or the pseudogene TRBV3-2) and J usage is TRBJ1-2; TRBD1 agrees at 7 bases. This CDR3 has 14 residues. Per germline, CDR1 LGHDT and CDR2 YNNKEL (reference sequence). After removal of 4 bases from V and 2 bases from J, the junction contained 4 bases not matched to a gene. The CDR3 region has the DNA TGTGCCAGCAGCCGCCGGGACAGAAACTATGGCTACACCTTC. Translated, it gives CASSRRDRNYGYTF.

V usage is TRBV5-4 and J usage is TRBJ2-7, with TRBD2 matching 7 bases. CDR1 and CDR2 from the germline V gene are SGHNT and YYREEE (reference sequence). With 3 bases clipped from V and 4 bases from J, the junction kept 10 bases outside the gene matches. The CDR3 covers 15 residues. CDR3 DNA sequence: TGTGCCAGCAGCTGGGGGGGACGGGAGAGTTACGAGCAGTACTTC. Encoded protein: CASSWGGRESYEQYF.

The rearrangement joins TRBV6-1 to TRBJ1-4; perhaps TRBD1 as D (6 bases). V gave up 0 bases and J gave up 5 bases, with 10 bases separating them. Germline CDR1 is MNHNS and CDR2 is SASEGT. CDR3 length: 15 amino acids. CDR3 protein: CASSEALQGNEKLFF. CDR3 bases: TGTGCCAGCAGTGAAGCGCTTCAGGGGAATGAAAAACTGTTTTTT.

J is TRBJ1-4 and V is TRBV18; D gene ambiguous. Trimming removed 2 bases from V and 0 bases from J, with 13 bases in between. This CDR3 has 17 amino acids. Per germline, CDR1 KGHSH and CDR2 LQKENI. CDR3 sequence (DNA): TGTGCCAGCTCACCAAACGGTCCCTTAACAACTAATGAAAAACTGTTTTTT. Translation: CASSPNGPLTTNEKLFF.